This TCR beta chain derives from a study of early T cells in non-severe SARS-CoV-2 infection (dated by TCRdb to 2020 to 2023). Study-level background: TCR sequencing used bulk RNA from unsorted whole blood, so alpha and beta chains could not be paired. On the study overall, not on this receptor specifically: VDJdb matching was skewed toward anti-spike CD8 responses and likely underestimated virus-specific expansions, missing private and CD4 specificities.

V is reduced by 8 bases and J by 6 bases, leaving a spacing of 20 bases between them. The CDR3 numbers 14 residues from cysteine through phenylalanine. Only CDR3 DNA is held: 42 bases, read in frame from base 1. CDR1 and CDR2 were assigned from the germline V gene as LGHNA and YSLEER. The library was built by means of 5' RACE. TCRdb lists the instrument as NextSeq 500. To correct for sequencing error and PCR bias, the TCR library protocol tagged individual cDNA molecules with unique molecular identifiers. Sequencing covered both TCR alpha and beta chains, and within each sample the abundances of alpha and beta sequences were tightly co-correlated. The authors' analysis ran thus. Decombinator V4 was used to perform V gene, J gene and CDR3 annotation of TCR sequences. TCRs were defined as expanded if a significant change between any two time points was detected under a Poisson model with p below 0.0001. TCR abundances were normalised to the total number of TCRs sequenced per sample and expressed as counts per million. TRAV1-2 paired with TRAJ12, TRAJ20 or TRAJ33 defined MAIT TCRs, while TRAV10 paired with TRAJ18 defined iNKT TCRs. A search of VDJdb, accessed on 1 November 2021, was run for TCRs annotated to CMV, EBV and SARS-CoV-2, with TCRs annotated for multiple antigens excluded. The public reads were run again by TCRdb, first through fastp at Q25 and then through MiXCR, and only productive beta chains were kept. Entries are consolidated by CDR3 protein sequence, retaining the most common genes and DNA. These V and J calls are TCRdb output, not the study's own analysis. Across this sample there are 40,000 to 45,000 distinct CDR3 sequences, with about 6% seen only once. The top ten hold about 20% of the sample.

Set within a cohort of healthcare workers in London, UK, this nested case-control study involved weekly PCR testing of nasopharyngeal swabs along with blood sampling. Healthcare workers were recruited during the week of the UK lockdown, between 23 and 31 March 2020, and followed weekly for up to roughly 15 weeks. Remarks on this clonotype: This receptor's antigen is unknown. Base-call qualities are not available, and no considerably larger clone is one nucleotide away.

The sequence is built from TRBV4-3 and TRBJ2-7, and perhaps TRBD2 as D gene, on 5 matching bases. Source: whole blood, taken at baseline. The sequence came from an adult who was a healthcare worker with PCR-confirmed SARS-CoV-2 infection or an uninfected control (not recorded which). The DNA sequence is TGCGCCAGCTCCCCCACTACGGGGTTGGGCGAGCAGTACTTC. It specifies CASSPTTGLGEQYF.